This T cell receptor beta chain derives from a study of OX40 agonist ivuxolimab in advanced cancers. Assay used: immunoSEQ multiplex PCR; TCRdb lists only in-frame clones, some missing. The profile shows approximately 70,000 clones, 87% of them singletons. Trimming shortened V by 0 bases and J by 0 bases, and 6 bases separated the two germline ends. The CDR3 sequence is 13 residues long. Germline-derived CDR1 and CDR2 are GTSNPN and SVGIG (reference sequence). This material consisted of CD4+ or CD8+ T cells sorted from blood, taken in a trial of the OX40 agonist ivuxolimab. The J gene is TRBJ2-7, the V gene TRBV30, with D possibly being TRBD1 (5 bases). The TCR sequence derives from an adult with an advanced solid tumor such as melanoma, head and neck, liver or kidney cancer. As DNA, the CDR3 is TGTGCCTGGAGTGTAGACAGCTCCTACGAGCAGTACTTC. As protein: CAWSVDSSYEQYF.